The 14 T cell receptor beta chains below come from one sample, sequenced in a study of blood T cell repertoires in COVID-19. This table comes from immunoSEQ multiplex PCR, and its TCRdb copy is limited to in-frame clones, with some not included. The data contain roughly 140,000 clones, about 85% of them seen just once; the ten biggest clones take up about 4%. Sequencing was performed on peripheral blood. These receptors originate from a woman aged 55-69 years with active or convalescent COVID-19.

The genes are TRBV5-1 and TRBJ2-5, with 8 bases aligning to TRBD2. Trimming at V came to 2 bases and at J to 3 bases, leaving 6 bases not matched to a gene. CDR3 length equals 15 residues. The germline gives CDR1 SGHRS, CDR2 YFSETQ. DNA of the CDR3: TGCGCCAGCAGCTTCCGGGGGGGGCCCGAAGAGACCCAGTACTTC. Amino acid sequence: CASSFRGGPEETQYF.

The chain is built from TRBV27 and TRBJ1-2; TRBD1 matches at 8 bases. V lost 6 bases and J lost 3; bases outside the gene matches: 6. CDR3 size: 14 residues. Germline loops: CDR1 MNHEY, CDR2 SMNVEV (reference sequence). CDR3 loop: CASRKQGADYGYTF. DNA for the CDR3: TGTGCCAGCAGGAAGCAGGGGGCGGACTATGGCTACACCTTC.

The chain links TRBV19 to TRBJ1-1; TRBD1 matches 10 bases. The CDR3 extends over 14 amino acids. Germline-derived CDR1 and CDR2 are LNHDA and SQIVND (reference sequence). With 4 bases clipped from V and 6 bases from J, the junction kept 5 bases outside the gene matches. DNA for the CDR3: TGTGCCAGTAGTACCCGGACAGGGGGGTCTGAAGCTTTCTTT. Its translation is CASSTRTGGSEAFF.

The chain couples TRBV5-1 to TRBJ2-1, with TRBD2 identical over 7 bases. CDR1 and CDR2 (germline): SGHRS, YFSETQ. The CDR3 consists of 13 residues. Germline trimming cut 4 bases from V and 4 bases from J; bases unmatched to any gene: 2. The CDR3 region has the DNA TGCGCCAGCAGCCCGGGGGGTTACAATGAGCAGTTCTTC. Amino acid sequence: CASSPGGYNEQFF.

The CDR3 DNA follows: TGTGCCACGGCGGGGACAGGGCGGACTGAAGCTTTCTTT. It specifies CATAGTGRTEAFF. The V call is TRBV10-3, the J call TRBJ1-1; 9 positions agree with TRBD1. CDR3 length: 13 residues. CDR1 and CDR2 (germline): ENHRY, SYGVKD. V lost 10 bases and J lost 5; bases outside the gene matches: 8.

V usage is TRBV7-2 and J usage is TRBJ1-2; TRBD1 is a possible D gene (5 bases). This CDR3 has 14 residues. CDR1 SGHTA and CDR2 FQGNSA come from the germline V gene. Deletions cut 1 base from V and 5 bases from J, with 11 bases between. The CDR3 region is CASSLDVGGYGYTF. DNA for the CDR3: TGTGCCAGCAGCTTAGACGTGGGGGGGTATGGCTACACCTTC.

The genes are TRBV19 and TRBJ2-7; a weak D match, TRBD2 (6 bases). The CDR3 consists of 17 residues. CDR1 is LNHDA and CDR2 is SQIVND in the germline V gene (reference sequence). Trimming stripped 3 bases from V and 6 bases from J, with 24 bases between. The CDR3 DNA reads as TGTGCCAGTAGTATTGGCCGGGGGACCGGTACCCCTCGCGAGCAGTACTTC. It codes for CASSIGRGTGTPREQYF.

This chain connects TRBV19 to TRBJ2-2; 16 bases agree with TRBD2. This CDR3 is 18 amino acids long. V lost 7 bases and J lost 4; bases outside the gene matches: 9. Germline V lookup: CDR1 LNHDA, CDR2 SQIVND (reference sequence). In nucleotides, the CDR3 is TGTGCCAGTACCCCGGGACTAGCGGGGGGGCCGGGCACCGGGGAGCTGTTTTTT. Protein product: CASTPGLAGGPGTGELFF.

The rearrangement uses TRBV4-3 and TRBJ2-7; 9 bases align to TRBD1. This CDR3 comprises 16 residues. The germline V gene has CDR1 LGHNA and CDR2 YSLEER. V lost 0 bases and J lost 4; bases outside the gene matches: 7. The CDR3: CASSQDHRTGEYEQYF. CDR3 in DNA: TGCGCCAGCAGCCAAGATCACAGGACAGGGGAATACGAGCAGTACTTC.

The chain combines TRBV12-3 or TRBV12-4 with TRBJ1-2, with no clear D. Trimming stripped 2 bases from V and 5 bases from J, with 9 bases between. The CDR3 is 13 amino acids. CDR3 sequence (DNA): TGTGCCAGCAGTTTATGGGAGGGTTATGGCTACACCTTC. Translated, it gives CASSLWEGYGYTF.

The chain joins TRBV19 to TRBJ1-2, with TRBD1 matching 11 bases. The CDR3 has 15 amino acids. Germline-derived CDR1 and CDR2 are LNHDA and SQIVND (reference sequence). V shed 2 bases and J 7 bases; nucleotides not matched to a gene: 6. The CDR3 spells CASSIFGQGAGGYTF. The CDR3, as DNA: TGTGCCAGTAGTATATTCGGACAGGGGGCTGGTGGCTACACCTTC.

The chain uses TRBV5-1 and TRBJ2-7; no firm D call. V lost 9 bases to trimming and J lost 5 bases, with 12 bases between them. The CDR3 consists of 11 residues. Germline V gene sequence: CDR1 SGHRS, CDR2 YFSETQ. For the CDR3, the DNA is TGCGCCACCCCGCGGCCCAACGAGCAGTACTTC. As protein: CATPRPNEQYF.

The chain carries TRBV7-2 and TRBJ2-3; D is perhaps TRBD1 (6 bases). Germline V lookup: CDR1 SGHTA, CDR2 FQGNSA. The CDR3 runs to 15 residues. V lost 3 bases to trimming and J lost 3 bases, with 13 bases between them. CDR3: CASSFNRVGTDTQYF. DNA of the CDR3: TGTGCCAGCAGCTTTAACAGGGTCGGTACAGATACGCAGTATTTT.

This rearrangement joins TRBV7-3 to TRBJ1-2, with 8 nucleotides matching TRBD1. Germline CDR1 reads SGHTA; CDR2 reads FQGTGA. J was trimmed by 7 bases and V by 5 bases; bases with no gene match: 6. The CDR3 extends over 13 amino acids. CDR3 region: CASSQAGTGGYTF. In nucleotides, the CDR3 is TGTGCCAGCAGCCAGGCCGGGACAGGTGGCTACACCTTC. Combining the CDR3 with reference TRBV7-3 and TRBJ1-2 gives the whole variable domain GAGVSQTPSNKVTEKGKYVELRCDPISGHTALYWYRQSLGQGPEFLIYFQGTGAADDSGLPNDRFFAVRPEGSVSTLKIQRTERGDSAVYLCASSQAGTGGYTFGSGTRLTVV.